The following is a TCR beta chain sequence with its context. Original methodology: ImmunoSEQ output held junction-only sequences without quality scores, so filtering differed. This table comes from immunoSEQ multiplex PCR, and its TCRdb copy is limited to in-frame clones, with some not included. V, J and clone size are taken as reported in that table, and D and trimming were inferred from the DNA itself. The table shows approximately 710,000 clones, with around 91% occurring only once. V lost 6 bases, J lost 0 bases, and 14 bases lay in between. The CDR3 covers 15 residues. The germline gives CDR1 MNHEY, CDR2 SVGAGI. The sample belongs to a study of shared clonotypes between healthy human individuals. Study-wide context: CD4 naive cells filled three plates per donor, CD4 memory three, CD8 naive two and CD8 memory one.

The chain has TRBV6-5 and TRBJ1-1; D is ambiguous. The sequenced sample consisted of memory CD8+ T cells from PBMCs. Indicated subset: CD45RO+ cells pooled with CCR7-negative TemRA cells. The sequence was obtained from a young man in good health. Some clones in this sample may be carry-over from other donors' samples. This CDR3 is CASRFRVGMNTEAFF. As DNA, the CDR3 is TGTGCCAGCAGATTCAGAGTTGGCATGAACACTGAAGCTTTCTTT.